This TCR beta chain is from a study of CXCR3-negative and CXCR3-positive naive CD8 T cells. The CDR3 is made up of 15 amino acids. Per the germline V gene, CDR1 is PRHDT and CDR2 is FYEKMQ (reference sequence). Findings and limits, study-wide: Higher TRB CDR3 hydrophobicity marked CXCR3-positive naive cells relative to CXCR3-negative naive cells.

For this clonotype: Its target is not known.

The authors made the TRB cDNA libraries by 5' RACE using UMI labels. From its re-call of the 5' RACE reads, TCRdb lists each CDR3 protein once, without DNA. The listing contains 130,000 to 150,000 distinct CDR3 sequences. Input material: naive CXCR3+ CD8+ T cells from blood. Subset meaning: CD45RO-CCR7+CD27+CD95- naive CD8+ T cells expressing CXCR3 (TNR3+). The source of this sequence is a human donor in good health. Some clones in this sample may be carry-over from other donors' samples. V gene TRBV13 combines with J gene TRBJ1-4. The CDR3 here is CASSPTGSGGEKLFF.